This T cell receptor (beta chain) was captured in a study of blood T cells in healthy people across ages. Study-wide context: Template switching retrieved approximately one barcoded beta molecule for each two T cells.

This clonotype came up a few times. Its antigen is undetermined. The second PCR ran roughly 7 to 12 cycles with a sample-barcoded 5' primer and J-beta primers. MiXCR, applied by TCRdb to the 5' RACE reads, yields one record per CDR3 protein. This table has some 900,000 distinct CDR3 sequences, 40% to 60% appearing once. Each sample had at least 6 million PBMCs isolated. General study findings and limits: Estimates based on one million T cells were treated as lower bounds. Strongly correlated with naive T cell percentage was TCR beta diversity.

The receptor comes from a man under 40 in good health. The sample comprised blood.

As DNA, the CDR3 is TGCAGCGTTGAAGAGGGCTCCCCCTATGGCTACACCTTC. Protein product: CSVEEGSPYGYTF. The chain joins TRBV29-1 to TRBJ1-2; D not certain. Trimming took off 0 bases at V and 4 bases at J, with 9 bases between the two ends. CDR3 length: 13 residues. Looked up from germline, CDR1 is SQVTM and CDR2 is ANQGSEA.